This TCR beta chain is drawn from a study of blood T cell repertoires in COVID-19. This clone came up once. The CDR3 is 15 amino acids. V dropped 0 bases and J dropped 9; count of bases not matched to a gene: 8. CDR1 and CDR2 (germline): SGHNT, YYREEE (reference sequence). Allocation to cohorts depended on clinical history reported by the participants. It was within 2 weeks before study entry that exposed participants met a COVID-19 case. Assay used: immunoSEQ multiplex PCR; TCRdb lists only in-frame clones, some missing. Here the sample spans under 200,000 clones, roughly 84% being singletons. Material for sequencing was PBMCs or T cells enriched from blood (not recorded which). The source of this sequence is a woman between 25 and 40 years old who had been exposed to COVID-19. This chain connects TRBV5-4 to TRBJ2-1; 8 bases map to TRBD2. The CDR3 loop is CASSLDTRGDAEQFF. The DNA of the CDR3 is TGTGCCAGCAGCTTGGATACGCGGGGGGACGCTGAGCAGTTCTTC.